This T cell receptor (beta chain) is drawn from a study of T cell repertoires in cytomegalovirus infection. Germline values: CDR1 SGHDN, CDR2 FVKESK. CDR3 size: 15 residues. V was pared by 5 bases and J by 0 bases, with 13 bases between. TCRdb itself ran the reads through MiXCR, one entry per CDR3 protein. This repertoire shows roughly 500,000 distinct CDR3 sequences, 30% to 40% found once; its top ten account for roughly 15%. Note on this clonotype: Its specificity is not known.

Sequences were derived from cultured PBMCs, sampled from culture after CMV antigen stimulation. This clonotype originated in a human donor in good health (CMV status not recorded). Some clones in this sample may be carry-over from other donors' samples. The rearrangement uses TRBV14 and TRBJ2-5, with a tentative D call TRBD2 (6 bases). CDR3 amino acids: CASSARDWYQETQYF. In DNA, the CDR3 is TGTGCCAGCAGCGCCCGGGACTGGTACCAAGAGACCCAGTACTTC.